This T cell receptor (beta chain) was retrieved from a study of CD8+ T cells in alopecia areata. On the study more broadly: Tofacitinib was taken orally by treated patients, and the dose was 5 to 10 mg twice daily.

General study findings and limits: Sequencing of scalp tissue also captures the resident alphabeta T cells of normal skin.

In its sample, this clone was seen a few times. Its antigen is not known. Documented treatment: oral pan-JAK inhibitor, 5-10 mg twice daily. Researchers gathered lesional scalp punch biopsies and peripheral blood from patients with alopecia areata. Extracted RNA was reverse transcribed, and the resulting cDNA served as sequencing template. The data were produced by immunoSEQ multiplex PCR, yet TCRdb's version contains in-frame clones alone and is incomplete. Here the sample spans approximately 210,000 clones, around 65% being singletons. The TCR originated in a human donor with alopecia areata. The material was CD4+ T cells sorted from blood, obtained at approximately week 42, from a patient treated with tofacitinib.

The CDR3 loop is CSVGTGVSGANVLTF. DNA of the CDR3: TGCAGCGTTGGGACAGGGGTTTCTGGGGCCAACGTCCTGACTTTC. The chain recombines TRBV29-1 with TRBJ2-6, with 9 bases aligning to TRBD1. Germline V CDR1 and CDR2: SQVTM, ANQGSEA. The CDR3 has 15 residues. V dropped 4 bases and J dropped 1; count of bases not matched to a gene: 2.